This TCR beta chain was sequenced in a study of identical twins. TCRdb itself ran the 5' RACE reads through MiXCR, one entry per CDR3 protein. The table has roughly 750,000 distinct CDR3 sequences, less than 25% seen once; the top ten hold approximately 4.3%. The trim removed 2 bases at V and 1 base at J, leaving 5 bases unmatched. The V gene's germline CDR1 is DFQATT and CDR2 SNEGSKA (reference sequence). The CDR3 covers 15 residues. In addition, the sample was reused for a study of T cells expressing NK-cell markers. That publication notes: TCR beta repertoires came from sorted CD3+CD56+NKG2C+, CD3+CD56+NKG2C- and CD3+CD56-NKG2C+ T cells. Dominant NKG2C+ clonotypes in 6 or 7 donors made up about 1.0-8% of CD8+ T cells.

The sequencing input was PBMCs. The source is a woman aged 18 to 35 in good health. This chain joins TRBV20-1 and TRBJ2-5, with 9 bases identical to TRBD2. CDR3 protein: CSARWLAGLQETQYF. In DNA form, the CDR3 reads TGCAGTGCTAGATGGCTAGCGGGACTCCAAGAGACCCAGTACTTC.